This T cell receptor beta chain came from a study of blood T cell repertoires in COVID-19. The table came from immunoSEQ multiplex PCR; TCRdb's copy has only in-frame clones and leaves some out. The repertoire holds 80,000 to 90,000 clones, with around 82% as singletons. Germline V gene data show CDR1 as LGHDT and CDR2 as YNNKEL (reference sequence). V was pared by 1 base and J by 7 bases, with 13 bases between. The length of the CDR3 is 14 residues. The material sequenced was peripheral blood. The clonotype was recovered from a woman at least 80 years old with acute or convalescent COVID-19. J is TRBJ1-2 and V is TRBV3-1 (or the pseudogene TRBV3-2); D perhaps matches TRBD1 (5 bases). The CDR3 sequence is CASSQGGVIAGYTF. CDR3 sequence (DNA): TGTGCCAGCAGCCAAGGGGGGGTCATCGCTGGCTACACCTTC.